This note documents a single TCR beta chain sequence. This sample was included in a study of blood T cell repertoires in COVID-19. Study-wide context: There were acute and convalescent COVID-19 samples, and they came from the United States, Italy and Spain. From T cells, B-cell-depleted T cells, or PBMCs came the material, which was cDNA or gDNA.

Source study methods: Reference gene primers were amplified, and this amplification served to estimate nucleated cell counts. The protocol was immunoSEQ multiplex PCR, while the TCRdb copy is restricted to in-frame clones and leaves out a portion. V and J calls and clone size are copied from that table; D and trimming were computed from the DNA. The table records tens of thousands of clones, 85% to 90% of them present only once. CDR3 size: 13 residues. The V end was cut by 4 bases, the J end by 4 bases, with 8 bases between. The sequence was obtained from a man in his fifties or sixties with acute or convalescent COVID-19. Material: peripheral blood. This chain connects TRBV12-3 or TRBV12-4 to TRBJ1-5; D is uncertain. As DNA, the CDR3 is TGTGCCAGCAGTTCCTCCGTAAATCAGCCCCAGCATTTT. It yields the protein CASSSSVNQPQHF.